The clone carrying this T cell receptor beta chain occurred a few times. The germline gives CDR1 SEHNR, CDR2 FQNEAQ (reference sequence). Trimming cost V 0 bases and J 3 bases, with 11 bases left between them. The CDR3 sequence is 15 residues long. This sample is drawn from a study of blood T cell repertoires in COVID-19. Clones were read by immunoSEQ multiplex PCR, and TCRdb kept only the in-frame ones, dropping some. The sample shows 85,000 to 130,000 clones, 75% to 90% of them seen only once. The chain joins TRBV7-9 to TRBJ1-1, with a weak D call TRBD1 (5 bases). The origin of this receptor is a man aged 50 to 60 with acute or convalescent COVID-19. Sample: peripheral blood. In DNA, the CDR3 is TGTGCCAGCAGCTTAGCGCGCGGGGCTGACACTGAAGCTTTCTTT. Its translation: CASSLARGADTEAFF.